The T cell receptor (beta chain) described here comes from a study of monozygotic twins with inflammatory bowel disease. Study-wide results and caveats: Support was absent for any single strong signal or clonotype linked to IBD.

About this clonotype: Its antigen is undetermined.

CDR1 and CDR2 (germline): MNHEY, SVGEGT. There are 16 residues in the CDR3. Using the 5' RACE reads, TCRdb records one entry per CDR3 protein without DNA. This specimen shows roughly 120,000 distinct CDR3 sequences; the ten leading clones hold 9.5% to 15%. Sequencing was performed on blood. The chain uses TRBV6-2 or TRBV6-3 and TRBJ2-2; TCRdb proposes TRBD1, but this gene call is untestable without DNA. This receptor was identified in a human donor with ulcerative colitis or Crohn's disease, or a healthy co-twin of an affected twin (not recorded which). This chain's CDR3 is CASSVRRDGDTGELFF.